The rows below give T cell receptor beta chains drawn from one sample of a study of radiation and T cells in renal cell carcinoma. TCRdb keeps only in-frame clones here, not all; method: immunoSEQ multiplex PCR. This sample has 120,000 or so clones, with around 81% found just once. The sequencing used blood, collected from a patient whose treatment included radiotherapy and nephrectomy. The receptors derive from a middle-aged man with renal cell carcinoma. CDR3s include the opening cysteine and the closing phenylalanine or tryptophan. Fields, in order: clone size, V gene, J gene, D gene, CDR3 DNA, CDR3 protein. D genes are given only for firm matches. Not every row has a clone size; where given, it reads once, few, many or a size class.

>once|TRBV19|TRBJ1-4|NA
TGTGCCAGTAGTACGCACTTGGGACGTGGTGAAAAACTGTTTTTT
CASSTHLGRGEKLFF
>few|TRBV2|TRBJ1-1|NA
TGTGCCAGCAGTGATTTGGAACGGGACGCTGAAGCTTTCTTT
CASSDLERDAEAFF
>medium-sized|TRBV7-9|TRBJ1-2|NA
TGTGCCAGCAGTCGAGACGATTACTATGGCTACACCTTC
CASSRDDYYGYTF
>NA|TRBV7-2|TRBJ2-1|NA
TGTGCCAGCAGCCCCAGATTCACCTCATACAATGAGCAGTTCTTC
CASSPRFTSYNEQFF
>NA|TRBV21-1|TRBJ2-5|NA
TGTGCCAGCACTGCGGCAGAGACCCAGTACTTC
CASTAAETQYF
>NA|TRBV30|TRBJ2-5|NA
TGTGCCTGGAGTGTAACGGAGACCCAGTACTTC
CAWSVTETQYF
>NA|TRBV29-1|TRBJ2-3|TRBD1
TGCAGCGTTGAAGGGGACAGGGCCGGAGATACGCAGTATTTT
CSVEGDRAGDTQYF
>NA|TRBV13|TRBJ2-7|NA
TGTGCCAGCAGCTTCTCCCCTTTCTACGAGCAGTACTTC
CASSFSPFYEQYF
>NA|TRBV18|TRBJ2-1|TRBD1
TGTGCCAGCTCACGAATTAACAGGGGGTTCGATGAGCAGTTCTTC
CASSRINRGFDEQFF
>NA|TRBV21-1|TRBJ2-2|NA
TGTGCCAGCAGCAATTCCGGACAGGGGAGGGCCGGGGAGCTGTTTTTT
CASSNSGQGRAGELFF
>NA|TRBV30|TRBJ2-4|NA
TGTGCCTGGAGTTCGGGCATTCAGTACTTC
CAWSSGIQYF
>NA|TRBV5-1|TRBJ2-5|NA
TGCGCCAGCACCTCGGGTCAAGCCGAAGAGACCCAGTACTTC
CASTSGQAEETQYF
>NA|TRBV30|TRBJ2-7|NA
TGTGCCTGGAGTACCTCCTACGAGCAGTACTTC
CAWSTSYEQYF
>NA|TRBV5-1|TRBJ2-1|NA
TGCGCCAGCAACGAGCTCGATGAGCAGTTCTTC
CASNELDEQFF
>NA|TRBV7-8|TRBJ2-1|NA
TGTGCCAGCAGCCTTCCGGCTAATGAGCAGTTCTTC
CASSLPANEQFF
>NA|TRBV5-1|TRBJ2-5|TRBD2
TGCGCCAGCAGCTTGAGACTAGCGGGAGACCCCCAAGAGACCCAGTACTTC
CASSLRLAGDPQETQYF
>NA|TRBV7-7|TRBJ2-3|NA
TGTGCTAGCAGCACACGTTCTAGAGATACGCAGTATTTT
CASSTRSRDTQYF
>NA|TRBV7-2|TRBJ2-5|TRBD2
TGTGCCAGCAGCACCGGGGGGGCCAGGACCCAGTACTTC
CASSTGGARTQYF
>NA|TRBV18|TRBJ2-7|NA
TGTGCCAGCTCACCTCAGGACTCGGACAGACACTTC
CASSPQDSDRHF
>few|TRBV4-1|TRBJ2-1|TRBD2
TGCGCCAGCAGCCCCCACGGGACTACTTACAATGAGCAGTTCTTC
CASSPHGTTYNEQFF
>NA|TRBV5-1|TRBJ2-3|NA
TGCGCCAGTACCGACAGTTCTAGCACAGATACGCAGTATTTT
CASTDSSSTDTQYF
>NA|TRBV5-1|TRBJ2-1|NA
TGCGCCAGCAGCTTGGTGGGTAGCAGCGGAGGCTCCTACAATGAGCAGTTCTTC
CASSLVGSSGGSYNEQFF
>NA|TRBV19|TRBJ2-7|TRBD2
TGTGCCAGTAGTGCCTCGGGAGGGCCGGGGGAGCAGTACTTC
CASSASGGPGEQYF
>NA|TRBV7-8|TRBJ2-7|NA
TGTGCCAGCAGCCTACAGGGCTATCATCCCTACGAGCAGTACTTC
CASSLQGYHPYEQYF
>NA|TRBV12-5|TRBJ1-2|TRBD1
TGTGCTAGTGGTTTGGGACAGGGACCAGCTAACTATGGCTACACCTTC
CASGLGQGPANYGYTF
>NA|TRBV4-3|TRBJ1-4|NA
TGCGCCAGCAGCCAAATCCAGGGCCCAACTAATGAAAAACTGTTTTTT
CASSQIQGPTNEKLFF
>NA|TRBV5-4|TRBJ2-5|NA
TGTGCCAGCAGCCCCCGTGGCGGGCCTAAGGAGACCCAGTACTTC
CASSPRGGPKETQYF
>NA|TRBV28|TRBJ2-7|NA
TGTGCCAGCAGTCCTAGCGACCACGACTACGAGCAGTACTTC
CASSPSDHDYEQYF
>NA|TRBV21-1|TRBJ1-4|NA
TGTGCCAGCAGCAAAGGGGCACGGAAGCTTGCAACTAATGAAAAACTGTTTTTT
CASSKGARKLATNEKLFF
>NA|TRBV7-2|TRBJ2-2|NA
TGTGCCAGCAACACAGGGTCTGGCGGGGAGCTGTTTTTT
CASNTGSGGELFF
>NA|TRBV9|TRBJ2-7|TRBD2
TGTGCCAGCAGCGCCGGACTAGCGGGACCCCTGGAGCAGTACTTC
CASSAGLAGPLEQYF
>NA|TRBV29-1|TRBJ2-7|NA
TGCAGCGTTGAGAAGAACCGGGACATGGACGAGCAGTACTTC
CSVEKNRDMDEQYF
>NA|TRBV9|TRBJ2-1|TRBD2
TGTGCCAGCAGCGTAGTGGGTAGCGGGGGCCACTATGAGCAGTTCTTC
CASSVVGSGGHYEQFF
>NA|TRBV6-5|TRBJ2-5|TRBD1
TGTGCCAGCAGTATCACAGGGGGCGGGCAAGAGACCCAGTACTTC
CASSITGGGQETQYF
>NA|TRBV7-9|TRBJ2-5|TRBD2
TGTGCCAGCGGTACAGCGGGAGGGGGGGAGACCCAGTACTTC
CASGTAGGGETQYF
>NA|TRBV30|TRBJ2-7|TRBD2
TGTGCCTGGAGTAGAAGAGGGGGACTAGCGGGCTTAGCGACCTACGAGCAGTACTTC
CAWSRRGGLAGLATYEQYF
>NA|TRBV28|TRBJ2-3|TRBD2
TGTGCCAGCAGGACTAGCGGGAAGGTAACAGATACGCAGTATTTT
CASRTSGKVTDTQYF
>NA|TRBV7-6|TRBJ2-4|NA
TGTGCCAGCAGCCTAGCGGGACAGGGAAACATTCAGTACTTC
CASSLAGQGNIQYF
>NA|TRBV19|TRBJ2-7|TRBD1
TGTGCCAGTAGTACCTCCGGGACAGGGTCCTACGAGCAGTACTTC
CASSTSGTGSYEQYF
>few|TRBV19|TRBJ1-1|NA
TGTGCCAGTAGTATAAGGTCGATAGGTGAAGCTTTCTTT
CASSIRSIGEAFF
>NA|TRBV27|TRBJ2-5|NA
TGTGCCAGCAGTTTGGGTGGGAGTGGAGAGACCCAGTACTTC
CASSLGGSGETQYF
>NA|TRBV18|TRBJ2-5|TRBD1
TGTGCCAGCTCACCCGCCACAGGGGGTGTAGAGACCCAGTACTTC
CASSPATGGVETQYF
>few|TRBV9|TRBJ2-7|NA
TGTGCCAGCGCCATGGACAGCAATCCACTCGAGCAGTACTTC
CASAMDSNPLEQYF
>once|TRBV5-1|TRBJ2-5|NA
TGCGCCAGCAGCGTTAGCGGAAATGGACAAGAGACCCAGTACTTC
CASSVSGNGQETQYF
>NA|TRBV5-6|TRBJ2-3|NA
TGTGCCAGCAGCTCCTACAGGAGCACAGATACGCAGTATTTT
CASSSYRSTDTQYF
>NA|TRBV5-1|TRBJ2-7|NA
TGCGCCAGCGGCGGGGGCCCGTACGAGCAGTACTTC
CASGGGPYEQYF
>NA|TRBV10-3|TRBJ1-2|TRBD1
TGTGCCATCAGTCCGACAGGGGTGGACGGCTACACCTTC
CAISPTGVDGYTF
>NA|TRBV7-6|TRBJ2-7|NA
TGTGCCAGCAGCTTAGGGACTACCACTGGTGTGCAGTACTTC
CASSLGTTTGVQYF
>once|TRBV13|TRBJ2-7|NA
TGTGCCAGCAGCGAGCGGCTTACCCCCTACGAGCAGTACTTC
CASSERLTPYEQYF
>NA|TRBV28|TRBJ2-1|TRBD1
TGTGCCAGCAGTCCGGGACAGGGTTACAATGAGCAGTTCTTC
CASSPGQGYNEQFF
>NA|TRBV9|TRBJ2-7|NA
TGTGCCAGCAGCGTCGGTCGGAGACCTGGCGAGCAGTACTTC
CASSVGRRPGEQYF
>once|TRBV7-9|TRBJ1-2|NA
TGTGCCAGCAGCTTAACAGGGCGGGTTTTCTGGGGCTACACCTTC
CASSLTGRVFWGYTF
>NA|TRBV5-1|TRBJ2-5|NA
TGCGCCAGCAGCCCCTCCTTTGAGACCCAGTACTTC
CASSPSFETQYF
>NA|TRBV19|TRBJ2-3|NA
TGTGCCAGTAACCCCTCGAGAGAAGGTCCGGAGAGGATAATAACAGATACGCAGTATTTT
CASNPSREGPERIITDTQYF
>NA|TRBV27|TRBJ1-5|TRBD1
TGTGCCAGCAGTTTATCTGGCGCGGGACAGGGGGCCGAACAGCCCCAGCATTTT
CASSLSGAGQGAEQPQHF